These T cell receptor beta chains were read from a single sample in a study of CD4 T cells in relation to SARS-CoV-2 and coronaviruses. Assay: immunoSEQ multiplex PCR; the TCRdb copy retains only in-frame clones and omits some. Of 30,000 to 45,000 clones listed, around 83% were seen once; the top ten hold approximately 6.3%. Their target antigens are unknown. The sample was naive CD4+ T cells from PBMCs, cultured in vitro. The receptors derive from an adult with COVID-19. Both conserved end residues are part of each CDR3. A D gene is named only where the DNA matches it firmly. Clone size appears in some rows only: once, few, many, or a class for an expanded clone.

v_call	d_call	j_call	clone_size	cdr3_nt	cdr3_aa
TRBV7-9	.	TRBJ1-1	.	TGTGCCAGCAGCTTAGATGAGGGGGTGAACACTGAAGCTTTCTTT	CASSLDEGVNTEAFF
TRBV4-3	.	TRBJ2-7	once	TGCGCCAGCAGCCAAAGAGCGGTAAGCTCCTACGAGCAGTACTTC	CASSQRAVSSYEQYF
TRBV23-1	.	TRBJ1-2	.	TGCGCCAGCACGGTCTGGGACAATGGCTACACCTTC	CASTVWDNGYTF
TRBV18	TRBD1	TRBJ1-3	.	TGTGCCAGCTCACCAGGCAGGGGGGACTCTGGAAACACCATATATTTT	CASSPGRGDSGNTIYF
TRBV3-1/TRBV3-2	TRBD2	TRBJ2-3	.	TGTGCCAGCAGCCAAGAATATGTACTAGCGGGAGGAGGGGATACGCAGTATTTT	CASSQEYVLAGGGDTQYF
TRBV5-1	.	TRBJ2-5	.	TGCGCCAGCAGCCCAGGTGGGGGACGAGAGACCCAGTACTTC	CASSPGGGRETQYF
TRBV5-3	TRBD2	TRBJ2-1	.	TGTGCCAGAAGCTTGCTCGGGAGGGGATATTACAATGAGCAGTTCTTC	CARSLLGRGYYNEQFF
TRBV28	TRBD2	TRBJ2-6	once	TGTGCCAGCAGTTCAGGTCTTGGCGGGAGTACTCTGGGGGGCAACGTCCTGACTTTC	CASSSGLGGSTLGGNVLTF
TRBV25-1	.	TRBJ2-3	.	TGTGCCAGCAGTGAAGTGTCTTCTAGCGCTTCTGGCACAGATACGCAGTATTTT	CASSEVSSSASGTDTQYF
TRBV4-3	TRBD1	TRBJ1-4	.	TGCGCCAGCAGCGAACAGGGGGCCGGGGAAAAACTGTTTTTT	CASSEQGAGEKLFF